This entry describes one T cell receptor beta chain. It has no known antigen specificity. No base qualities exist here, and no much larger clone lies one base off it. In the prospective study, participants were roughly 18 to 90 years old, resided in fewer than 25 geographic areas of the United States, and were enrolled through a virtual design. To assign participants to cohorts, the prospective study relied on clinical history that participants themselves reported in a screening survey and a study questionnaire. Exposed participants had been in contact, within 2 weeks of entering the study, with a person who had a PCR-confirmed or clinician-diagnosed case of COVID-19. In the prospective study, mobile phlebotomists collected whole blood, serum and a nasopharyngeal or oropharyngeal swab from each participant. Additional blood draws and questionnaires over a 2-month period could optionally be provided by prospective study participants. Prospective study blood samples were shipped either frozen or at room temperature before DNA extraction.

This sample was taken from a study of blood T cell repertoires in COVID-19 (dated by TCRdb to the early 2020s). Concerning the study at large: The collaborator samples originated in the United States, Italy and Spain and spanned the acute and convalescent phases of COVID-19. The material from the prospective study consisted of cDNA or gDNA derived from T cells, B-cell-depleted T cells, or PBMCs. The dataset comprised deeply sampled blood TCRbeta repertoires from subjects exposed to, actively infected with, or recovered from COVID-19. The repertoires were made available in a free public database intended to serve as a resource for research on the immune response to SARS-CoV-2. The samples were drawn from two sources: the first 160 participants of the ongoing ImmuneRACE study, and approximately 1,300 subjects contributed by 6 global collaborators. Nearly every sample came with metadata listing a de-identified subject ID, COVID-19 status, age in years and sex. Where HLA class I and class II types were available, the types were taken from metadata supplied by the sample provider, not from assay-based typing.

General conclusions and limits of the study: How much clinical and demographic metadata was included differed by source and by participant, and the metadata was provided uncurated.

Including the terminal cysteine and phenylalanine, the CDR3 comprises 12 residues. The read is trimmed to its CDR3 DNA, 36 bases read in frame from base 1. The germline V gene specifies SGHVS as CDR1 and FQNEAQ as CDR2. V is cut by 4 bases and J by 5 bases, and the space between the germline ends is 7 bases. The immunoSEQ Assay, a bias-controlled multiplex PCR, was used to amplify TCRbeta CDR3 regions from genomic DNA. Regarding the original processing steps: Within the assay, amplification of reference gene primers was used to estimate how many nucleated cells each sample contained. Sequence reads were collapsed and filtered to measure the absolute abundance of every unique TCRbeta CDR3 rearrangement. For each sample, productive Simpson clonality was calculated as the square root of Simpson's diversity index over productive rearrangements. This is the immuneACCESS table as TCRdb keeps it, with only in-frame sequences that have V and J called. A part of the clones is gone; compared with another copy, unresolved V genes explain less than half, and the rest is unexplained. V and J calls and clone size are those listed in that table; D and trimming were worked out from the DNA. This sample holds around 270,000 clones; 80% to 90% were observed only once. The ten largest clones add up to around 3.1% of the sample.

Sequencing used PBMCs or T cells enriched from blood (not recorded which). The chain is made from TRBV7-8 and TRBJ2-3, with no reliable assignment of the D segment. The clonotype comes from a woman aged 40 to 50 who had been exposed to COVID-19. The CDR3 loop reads CASSYLRDTQYF. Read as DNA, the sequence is TGTGCCAGCAGCTACCTAAGAGATACGCAGTATTTT.